This TCR beta chain came from a study of PD-L1 blockade in urothelial cancer. Study conclusions and caveats: Durable benefit accompanied greater 3-week expansion of tumor-associated blood clones.

Libraries were prepared by immunoSEQ multiplex PCR; TCRdb keeps only in-frame clonotypes and omits some of them. This table holds roughly 45,000 clones, roughly 91% found once. The CDR3 totals 14 residues. V lost 0 bases, J lost 6 bases, and 11 bases lay in between. In germline, CDR1 is LNHNV, CDR2 YYDKDF (reference sequence). Within the sample, this clone is medium-sized. Its antigen is not identified. Each patient presented with locally advanced or metastatic urothelial carcinoma. The clonotype originates from an older woman with urothelial cancer. V usage is TRBV15 and J usage is TRBJ1-1; no clear D. Source: PBMCs, taken around atezolizumab (anti-PD-L1) treatment. The DNA of the CDR3 is TGTGCCACCAGCAGAGATAGTCGGTCGGCTGAAGCTTTCTTT. Its translation is CATSRDSRSAEAFF.